This T cell receptor beta chain emerged from a study of cytomegalovirus exposure and HLA in healthy donors. Study-level findings and limits: Later work showed greater clonal expansion in HLA-associated TCR beta chains than in equally common others. There were three CMV-associated chains whose specificity for CMV antigens was confirmed in vitro.

Concerning this clone itself: Its antigen remains unidentified.

The CDR3 is made up of 11 amino acids. V lost 4 bases to trimming and J lost 6 bases, with 9 bases between them. In germline, CDR1 is GTSNPN, CDR2 SVGIG (reference sequence). Use of 60 Vbeta and 13 Jbeta primers characterized the PCR. The assay was immunoSEQ multiplex PCR, and TCRdb's table has in-frame clones only and misses some. Its clone listing holds over 110,000 clones. This chain uses TRBV30 with TRBJ1-1; the D is unclear. What was sequenced was PBMCs. The receptor was derived from a male donor in good health and CMV-seronegative. CDR3 DNA sequence: TGTGCCTGGATTCCCCGGGCTGAAGCTTTCTTT. It codes for CAWIPRAEAFF. The variable domain in full, with the rest retrieved from reference TRBV30 and TRBJ1-1, is SQTIHQWPATLVQPVGSPLSLECTVEGTSNPNLYWYRQAAGRGLQLLFYSVGIGQISSEVPQNLSASRPQDRQFILSSKKLLLSDSGFYLCAWIPRAEAFFGQGTRLTVV.